This T cell receptor (beta chain) came from a study of Ad26.COV2.S vaccination and SARS-CoV-2 variants. Study-wide points: Vaccine and placebo recipients had similar non-spike TCR breadth.

Treatment specified: about 20 received Ad26.COV2.S at low or high dose, single or two shots; about five received placebo; per-sample allocation not given. Sampling was performed 63 days after the first vaccine or placebo injection. Based in Boston, the donor was an adult of 18-55 years. TCRdb's table, derived via immunoSEQ multiplex PCR, lists solely in-frame clones and lacks some. The table lists some 300,000 clones, just over 85% of them singletons. Trimming shortened V by 3 bases and J by 0 bases, and 13 bases separated the two germline ends. The germline V gene has CDR1 SGDLS and CDR2 YYNGEE. This CDR3 contains 16 residues. A note on this clone: Its antigen is currently unknown.

The chain recombines TRBV9 with TRBJ2-1, with a tentative D call TRBD1 (5 bases). The sequence came from a person between 18 and 60 years old who received the Ad26.COV2.S COVID-19 vaccine or a placebo. The sequencing used peripheral blood, collected in a trial of Ad26.COV2.S vaccine versus placebo. CDR3 sequence: CASSALRVGSYNEQFF. CDR3 coding DNA: TGTGCCAGCAGCGCGCTCAGGGTAGGCTCCTACAATGAGCAGTTCTTC. Supplemented by reference TRBV9 and TRBJ2-1, the full variable domain reads DSGVTQTPKHLITATGQRVTLRCSPRSGDLSVYWYQQSLDQGLQFLIQYYNGEERAKGNILERFSAQQFPDLHSELNLSSLELGDSALYFCASSALRVGSYNEQFFGPGTRLTVL.